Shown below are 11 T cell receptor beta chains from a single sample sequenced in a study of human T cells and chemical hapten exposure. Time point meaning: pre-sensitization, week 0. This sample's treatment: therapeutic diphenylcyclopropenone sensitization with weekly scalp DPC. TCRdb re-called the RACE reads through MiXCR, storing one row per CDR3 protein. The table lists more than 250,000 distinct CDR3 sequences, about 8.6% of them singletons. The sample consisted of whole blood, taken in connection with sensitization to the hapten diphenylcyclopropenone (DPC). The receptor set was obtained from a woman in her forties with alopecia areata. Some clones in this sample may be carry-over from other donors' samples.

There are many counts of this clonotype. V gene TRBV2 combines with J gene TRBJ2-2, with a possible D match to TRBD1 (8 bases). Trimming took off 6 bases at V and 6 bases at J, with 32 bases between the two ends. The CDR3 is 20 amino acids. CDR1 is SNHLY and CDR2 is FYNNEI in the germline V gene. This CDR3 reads CASSLYRGGISGASAGELFF. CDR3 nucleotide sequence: TGTGCCAGCAGCCTATACAGGGGGGGAATTAGCGGCGCAAGCGCCGGGGAGCTGTTTTTT.

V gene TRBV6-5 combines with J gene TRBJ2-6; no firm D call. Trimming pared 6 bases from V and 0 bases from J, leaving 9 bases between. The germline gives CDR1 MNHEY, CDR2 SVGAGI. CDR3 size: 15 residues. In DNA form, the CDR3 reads TGTGCCAGCAGGAAGTCGGGCTCTGGGGCCAACGTCCTGACTTTC. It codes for CASRKSGSGANVLTF.

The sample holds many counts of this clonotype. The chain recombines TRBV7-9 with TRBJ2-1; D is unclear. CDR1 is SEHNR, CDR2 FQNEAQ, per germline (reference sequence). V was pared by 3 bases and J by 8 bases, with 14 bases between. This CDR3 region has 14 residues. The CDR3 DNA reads TGTGCCAGCAGCTTGGTGGTTGAACTACATGAGCAGTTCTTC. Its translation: CASSLVVELHEQFF.

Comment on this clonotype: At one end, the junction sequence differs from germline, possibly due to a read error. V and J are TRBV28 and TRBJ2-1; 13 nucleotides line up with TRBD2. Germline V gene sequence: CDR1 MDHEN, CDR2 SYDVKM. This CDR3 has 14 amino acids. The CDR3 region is CASTNHNKPGLAGF. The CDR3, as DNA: TGTGCCAGCACCAACCATAACAAACCGGGACTAGCGGGGTTC.

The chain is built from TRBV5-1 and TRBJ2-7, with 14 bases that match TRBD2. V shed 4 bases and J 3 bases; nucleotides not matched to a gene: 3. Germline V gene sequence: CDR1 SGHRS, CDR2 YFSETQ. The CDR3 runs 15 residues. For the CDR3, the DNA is TGCGCCAGCAGCGAGGGACTAGCGGGAGTCTACGAGCAGTACTTC. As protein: CASSEGLAGVYEQYF. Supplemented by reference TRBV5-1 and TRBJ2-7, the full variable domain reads KAGVTQTPRYLIKTRGQQVTLSCSPISGHRSVSWYQQTPGQGLQFLFEYFSETQRNKGNFPGRFSGRQFSNSRSEMNVSTLELGDSALYLCASSEGLAGVYEQYFGPGTRLTVT.

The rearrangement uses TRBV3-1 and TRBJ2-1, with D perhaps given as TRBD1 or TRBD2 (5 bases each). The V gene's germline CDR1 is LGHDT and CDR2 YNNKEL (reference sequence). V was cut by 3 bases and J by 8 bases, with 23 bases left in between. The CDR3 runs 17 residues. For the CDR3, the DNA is TGTGCCAGCAGCCAGTCCCTCATCGGGGACCTACTCCATGAGCAGTTCTTC. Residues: CASSQSLIGDLLHEQFF.

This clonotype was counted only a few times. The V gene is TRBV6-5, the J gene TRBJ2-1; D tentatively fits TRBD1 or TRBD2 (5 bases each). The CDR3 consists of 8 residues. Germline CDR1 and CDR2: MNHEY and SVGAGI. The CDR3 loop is CLGDEQFF. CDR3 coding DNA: TGTCTCGGGGACGAGCAGTTCTTC.

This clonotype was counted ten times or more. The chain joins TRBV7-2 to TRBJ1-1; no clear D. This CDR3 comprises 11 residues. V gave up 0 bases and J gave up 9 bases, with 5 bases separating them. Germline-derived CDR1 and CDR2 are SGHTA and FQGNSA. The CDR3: CASSLAYQAFF. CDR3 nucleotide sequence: TGTGCCAGCAGCTTAGCTTATCAAGCTTTCTTT. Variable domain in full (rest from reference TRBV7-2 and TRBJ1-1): GAGVSQSPSNKVTEKGKDVELRCDPISGHTALYWYRQSLGQGLEFLIYFQGNSAPDKSGLPSDRFSAERTGGSVSTLTIQRTQQEDSAVYLCASSLAYQAFFGQGTRLTVV.

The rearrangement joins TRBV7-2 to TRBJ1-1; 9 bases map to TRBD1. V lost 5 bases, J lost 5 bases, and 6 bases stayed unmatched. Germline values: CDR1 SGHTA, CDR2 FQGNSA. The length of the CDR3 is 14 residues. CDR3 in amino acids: CASSTGGGYTEAFF. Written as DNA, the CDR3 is TGTGCCAGCAGCACAGGGGGCGGATATACTGAAGCTTTCTTT.

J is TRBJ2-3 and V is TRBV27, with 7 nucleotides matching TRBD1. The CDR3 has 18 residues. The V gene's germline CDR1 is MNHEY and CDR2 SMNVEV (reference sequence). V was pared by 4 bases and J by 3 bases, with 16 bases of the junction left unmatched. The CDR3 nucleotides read TGTGCCAGCAGTTCCGCCGCCCCGACAGGGAGAGGGACAGATACGCAGTATTTT. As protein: CASSSAAPTGRGTDTQYF.

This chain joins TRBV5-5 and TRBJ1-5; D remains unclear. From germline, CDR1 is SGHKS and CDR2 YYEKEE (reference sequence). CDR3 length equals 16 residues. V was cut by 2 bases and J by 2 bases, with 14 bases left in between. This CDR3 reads CASSFGPPGGNQPQHF. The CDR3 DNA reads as TGTGCCAGCAGCTTCGGCCCACCCGGGGGCAATCAGCCCCAGCATTTT.